The 21 T cell receptor beta chains below come from one sample, sequenced in a study of blood T cell repertoires in COVID-19. Assay used: immunoSEQ multiplex PCR; TCRdb lists only in-frame clones, some missing. The sample carries 150,000 to 200,000 clones, 87% recorded once. The sequenced material came from peripheral blood. These receptors originate from a human donor in a cohort sampled during active COVID-19.

This chain uses TRBV11-2 with TRBJ1-2, with D unclear. The V end lost 1 base, the J end lost 4 bases, and 7 bases lay between the germline ends. CDR3 length equals 13 residues. The germline gives CDR1 SGHAT, CDR2 FQNNGV. The CDR3 nucleotides are TGTGCCAGCAGCTTAGGGCGGATCTATGGCTACACCTTC. Translated, it gives CASSLGRIYGYTF.

The rearrangement joins TRBV7-9 to TRBJ2-5, with D possibly TRBD1 on 5 matching bases. The CDR3 is made up of 13 amino acids. Germline values: CDR1 SEHNR, CDR2 FQNEAQ (reference sequence). V was trimmed by 3 bases and J by 5 bases, leaving 10 bases between them. The DNA for the CDR3 is TGTGCCAGCAGCTTGGACACCCGTGAGACCCAGTACTTC. It codes for CASSLDTRETQYF.

A single count supports this clone. The chain uses TRBV6-6 and TRBJ1-2, with a tentative D call TRBD1 (6 bases). CDR1 and CDR2 (germline): MNHNY, SVGAGI (reference sequence). The CDR3 runs 14 residues. Trimming removed 0 bases at V and 7 bases at J, with 12 bases between. CDR3 sequence (DNA): TGTGCCAGCAGTTACTCGTCAGGGGTGGGTGGCTACACCTTC. It codes for CASSYSSGVGGYTF.

A few counts support this clone. The rearrangement uses TRBV29-1 and TRBJ2-3; weak D call: TRBD2 (6 bases). CDR3 length: 15 residues. The germline gives CDR1 SQVTM, CDR2 ANQGSEA. V shed 0 bases and J shed 0 bases, with 10 bases lying between them. CDR3: CSVEDHGTSTDTQYF. The CDR3, as DNA: TGCAGCGTTGAAGATCACGGGACTAGCACAGATACGCAGTATTTT.

The DNA for the CDR3 is TGTGCCAGCAGCCAGGCAGGGATGGTTCATGAAAAACTGTTTTTT. The encoded protein is CASSQAGMVHEKLFF. This chain links TRBV6-5 with TRBJ1-4; D might be TRBD1 (5 bases). The CDR3 consists of 15 residues. Trimming cost V 6 bases and J 6 bases, with 17 bases left between them. Germline V CDR1 and CDR2: MNHEY, SVGAGI.

V and J are TRBV9 and TRBJ2-7, with 7 bases that match TRBD1. Germline CDR1 SGDLS, CDR2 YYNGEE. V lost 3 bases and J lost 0; bases outside the gene matches: 6. CDR3 length: 15 amino acids. In nucleotides, the CDR3 is TGTGCCAGCAGCGAGGAGACAGGGCTCTCCTACGAGCAGTACTTC. Its protein product is CASSEETGLSYEQYF.

The V gene is TRBV30, the J gene TRBJ1-2; TRBD1 is a possible D gene (6 bases). Trimming stripped 5 bases from V and 2 bases from J, with 12 bases between. Germline-derived CDR1 and CDR2 are GTSNPN and SVGIG (reference sequence). The length of the CDR3 is 13 residues. The CDR3 sequence: CAWLTRGNYGYTF. The CDR3 DNA reads TGTGCCTGGCTTACAAGGGGGAACTATGGCTACACCTTC.

The count of this clone is one. V usage is TRBV19 and J usage is TRBJ1-2; D is uncertain. Trimming took off 1 base at V and 0 bases at J, with 6 bases between the two ends. This CDR3 has 14 amino acids. Per germline, CDR1 LNHDA and CDR2 SQIVND (reference sequence). CDR3 in amino acids: CASSIGGTNYGYTF. DNA of the CDR3: TGTGCCAGTAGTATAGGCGGAACTAACTATGGCTACACCTTC.

This clone was detected once. This chain joins TRBV7-2 and TRBJ2-3, with 8 nucleotides matching TRBD2. Germline assignment: CDR1 SGHTA and CDR2 FQGNSA. This CDR3 comprises 16 residues. With 4 bases clipped from V and 8 bases from J, the junction kept 14 bases outside the gene matches. CDR3 coding DNA: TGTGCCAGCAGCTCGGGACTAGGGGTTTTAAGGGGTACGCAGTATTTT. As protein: CASSSGLGVLRGTQYF. The full variable domain, completed using reference TRBV7-2 and TRBJ2-3, is GAGVSQSPSNKVTEKGKDVELRCDPISGHTALYWYRQSLGQGLEFLIYFQGNSAPDKSGLPSDRFSAERTGGSVSTLTIQRTQQEDSAVYLCASSSGLGVLRGTQYFGPGTRLTVL.

This rearrangement joins TRBV7-8 to TRBJ2-7, with TRBD1 matching over 9 bases. Germline-derived CDR1 and CDR2 are SGHVS and FQNEAQ. The CDR3 consists of 17 residues. V lost 5 bases to trimming and J lost 3 bases; unmatched junction nucleotides: 14. CDR3 residues: CASSPISPQGADYEQYF. CDR3 bases: TGTGCCAGCAGCCCTATTTCCCCACAGGGGGCCGACTACGAGCAGTACTTC.

The chain is built from TRBV7-2 and TRBJ2-7, with 8 bases that match TRBD2. From germline, CDR1 is SGHTA and CDR2 FQGNSA. After removal of 5 bases from V and 6 bases from J, the junction contained 9 bases not matched to a gene. The CDR3 covers 14 residues. The CDR3 DNA reads TGTGCCAGCAGCCTCTCGGGGGGGGCGCCCGAGCAGTACTTC. This encodes CASSLSGGAPEQYF. The full variable domain, completed using reference TRBV7-2 and TRBJ2-7, is GAGVSQSPSNKVTEKGKDVELRCDPISGHTALYWYRQSLGQGLEFLIYFQGNSAPDKSGLPSDRFSAERTGGSVSTLTIQRTQQEDSAVYLCASSLSGGAPEQYFGPGTRLTVT.

The chain combines TRBV2 with TRBJ2-1, with 7 bases matching TRBD2. CDR1 and CDR2 (germline): SNHLY, FYNNEI. The CDR3 has 15 residues. Trimming took 4 bases from V and 5 from J; bases not matched to a gene: 8. CDR3 bases: TGTGCCAGCAGTGGCGGGACTAATATTGACAATGAGCAGTTCTTC. It specifies CASSGGTNIDNEQFF.

The chain joins TRBV4-1 to TRBJ2-7, with 7 bases identical to TRBD2. The junction had 4 bases not matched to a gene; V was cut back by 0 bases and J by 2 bases. The CDR3 length is 15 residues. Germline V gene lookup returns CDR1 MGHRA and CDR2 YSYEKL. The CDR3 DNA sequence: TGCGCCAGCAGCCAAGAGGTGGCGGGGGCCTACGAGCAGTACTTC. It translates to CASSQEVAGAYEQYF.

The chain recombines TRBV7-2 with TRBJ2-7; maybe TRBD2 (6 bases). This CDR3 spans 14 amino acids. V lost 3 bases, J lost 4 bases, and 13 bases lay in between. Germline CDR1 is SGHTA and CDR2 is FQGNSA. DNA for the CDR3: TGTGCCAGCAGCTTTCTAGCGAGGGAATACGAGCAGTACTTC. Its translation is CASSFLAREYEQYF.

The rearrangement links TRBV5-1 to TRBJ2-1, with 9 bases that match TRBD1. After removal of 9 bases from V and 1 base from J, the junction contained 8 bases not matched to a gene. Germline loops: CDR1 SGHRS, CDR2 YFSETQ. This CDR3 contains 15 residues. The CDR3 is CATRSGTGSYNEQFF. CDR3 bases: TGCGCCACCCGGTCCGGGACAGGGTCCTACAATGAGCAGTTCTTC.

This chain links TRBV6-2 or TRBV6-3 with TRBJ2-4; 7 bases are shared with TRBD1. V trimming: 5 bases; J trimming: 6 bases; junction bases outside the gene matches: 7. Looked up from germline, CDR1 is MNHEY and CDR2 is SVGEGT. The CDR3 extends over 14 amino acids. The CDR3 sequence is CASSGQERGNIQYF. CDR3 in DNA: TGTGCCAGCAGTGGACAGGAGAGGGGAAACATTCAGTACTTC.

This clone was observed a few times. The chain recombines TRBV7-6 with TRBJ2-5, with a tentative D call TRBD1 (5 bases). Germline V gene data show CDR1 as SGHVS and CDR2 as FNYEAQ. With 1 base removed from V and 2 bases from J, the gap between germline ends came to 8 bases. The CDR3 contains 14 residues. CDR3 sequence reads: CASSLGTNQETQYF. CDR3 DNA: TGTGCCAGCAGCTTAGGGACAAATCAAGAGACCCAGTACTTC.

This chain links TRBV6-5 with TRBJ1-1, with TRBD1 as a possible D gene (5 bases). Looked up from germline, CDR1 is MNHEY and CDR2 is SVGAGI. CDR3 length: 16 residues. V gave up 0 bases and J gave up 0 bases, with 11 bases separating them. The CDR3 region has the DNA TGTGCCAGCAGTTACTCGGGGGGAATCATGAACACTGAAGCTTTCTTT. Its translation: CASSYSGGIMNTEAFF.

This chain uses TRBV4-1 with TRBJ2-7, with 13 bases identical to TRBD2. The CDR3 loop spans 19 amino acids. Germline CDR1 and CDR2: MGHRA and YSYEKL. Germline trimming cut 0 bases from V and 4 bases from J; bases unmatched to any gene: 12. The chain's CDR3 is CASSQELPGRTSGSYEQYF. The CDR3, as DNA: TGCGCCAGCAGCCAAGAATTGCCGGGGCGGACTAGCGGGAGTTACGAGCAGTACTTC.

The rearrangement links TRBV28 to TRBJ2-7; tentative D call: TRBD2 (6 bases). Germline CDR1 and CDR2: MDHEN and SYDVKM. The CDR3 consists of 14 residues. V dropped 4 bases and J dropped 1 base, with 11 bases sitting between them. CDR3 residues: CASSSFAGSYEQYF. The CDR3 DNA follows: TGTGCCAGCAGTTCGTTCGCGGGGTCCTACGAGCAGTACTTC. The full variable domain, completed using reference TRBV28 and TRBJ2-7, is DVKVTQSSRYLVKRTGEKVFLECVQDMDHENMFWYRQDPGLGLRLIYFSYDVKMKEKGDIPEGYSVSREKKERFSLILESASTNQTSMYLCASSSFAGSYEQYFGPGTRLTVT.

This clone came up once. The genes are TRBV2 and TRBJ1-4; possibly TRBD1 for D (5 bases). Germline CDR1 is SNHLY and CDR2 is FYNNEI. The CDR3 length is 13 residues. V was shortened by 10 bases and J by 3 bases, with 12 bases between the two germline ends. In DNA form, the CDR3 reads TGTGCCACGGAGGGACCTTCTAATGAAAAACTGTTTTTT. Its protein product is CATEGPSNEKLFF.